Sequencing of this T cell receptor (beta chain) was carried out in a study of Graves' ophthalmopathy and Graves' hyperthyroidism. Other autoimmune diseases, uncontrolled infections, pregnancy and lactation each led to patient exclusion. RNA transcripts provided the template for amplifying TCR beta CDR3 regions. Investigators did first-round RT-PCR with HTBI primers, then second-round multiplex PCR. Each CDR3 protein gets one entry after TCRdb re-called the multiplex PCR reads with MiXCR. Altogether over a million distinct CDR3 sequences are present, 35% to 40% being singletons, with the ten largest covering approximately 10%. V gave up 4 bases and J gave up 8 bases; unmatched junction bases: 6. Germline V gene data show CDR1 as KGHDR and CDR2 as SFDVKD. The CDR3 has 13 residues. Study-level results: Discriminating ophthalmopathy from stable hyperthyroidism, a 13-signature model attained a sensitivity of approximately 90% and a specificity of roughly 81%. In blood, most expanded thyroid clonotypes above 0.001 frequency were also detected. Ophthalmopathy progression cases were predicted by the model with about 70% sensitivity and about 72% specificity.

In regard to this clonotype: The antigen remains undetermined.

What was sequenced was peripheral blood or thyroid tissue (not recorded which). The J gene is TRBJ1-2, the V gene TRBV24-1, with 7 bases fitting TRBD1. The clonotype comes from an adult man with Graves' hyperthyroidism. The CDR3 is CATSEQGPAGYTF. The CDR3, as DNA: TGTGCCACCAGTGAACAGGGGCCCGCGGGCTACACCTTC.